This passage covers 15 T cell receptor beta chains from one sample sequenced in a study of response to subunit inactivated influenza vaccine. Each CDR3 protein gets one entry after TCRdb re-called the RT-PCR reads with MiXCR. The sample yields about 500,000 distinct CDR3 sequences, 16% seen once. The source material was CD4+ T cells sorted from PBMCs, sampled roughly 24 months after vaccination. The source of these receptors is a man between 45 and 75 years old who received an inactivated influenza vaccine.

This clonotype was detected only a few times. The chain couples TRBV12-5 to TRBJ2-1; D may match TRBD1 or TRBD2 (5 bases each). V shed 0 bases and J shed 0 bases, with 24 bases lying between them. Germline CDR1 LGHNT, CDR2 FRNRAP. The CDR3 extends over 21 amino acids. The CDR3 DNA is TGTGCTAGTGGTTTGGTCAGCCCCTTCAATTCGGGGCGGAGCTCCTACAATGAGCAGTTCTTC. Translation: CASGLVSPFNSGRSSYNEQFF.

This clonotype has a handful of counts. This chain connects TRBV5-1 to TRBJ2-3, with 11 bases aligning to TRBD2. CDR3 size: 16 residues. Germline lookup yields CDR1 SGHRS and CDR2 YFSETQ. Trimming removed 2 bases from V and 5 bases from J; junction bases left unmatched: 7. The CDR3: CASSLGTSGGGDTQYF. For the CDR3, the DNA is TGCGCCAGCAGCTTAGGGACTAGCGGTGGGGGAGATACGCAGTATTTT.

The gene calls are TRBV7-2 and TRBJ1-3, with D possibly matching TRBD1 (5 bases). Germline CDR1 reads SGHTA; CDR2 reads FQGNSA. The CDR3 loop spans 13 amino acids. Trimming removed 2 bases from V and 8 bases from J, with 10 bases in between. CDR3 region: CASSLRQTDTIYF. The CDR3 DNA sequence: TGTGCCAGCAGCTTACGGCAGACAGACACCATATATTTT. Looking up the rest from reference TRBV7-2 and TRBJ1-3 gives the full variable domain: GAGVSQSPSNKVTEKGKDVELRCDPISGHTALYWYRQSLGQGLEFLIYFQGNSAPDKSGLPSDRFSAERTGGSVSTLTIQRTQQEDSAVYLCASSLRQTDTIYFGEGSWLTVV.

This rearrangement joins TRBV7-2 to TRBJ2-2, with a possible D match to TRBD1 (5 bases). The length of the CDR3 is 15 residues. Trimming left V 1 base short and J 3 bases short, with 9 bases between. The germline V gene encodes CDR1 SGHTA and CDR2 FQGNSA. The CDR3 bases are TGTGCCAGCAGCTTAGGTACAGGCCACACCGGGGAGCTGTTTTTT. Its protein product is CASSLGTGHTGELFF.

This clonotype came up a few times. V is TRBV6-1 and J is TRBJ2-2, with 10 nucleotides matching TRBD2. CDR3 length: 16 amino acids. V lost 5 bases to trimming and J lost 2 bases; unmatched junction nucleotides: 5. Germline assignment: CDR1 MNHNS and CDR2 SASEGT. The DNA for the CDR3 is TGTGCCAGCAGTAGCACTAGCGGGGACAACACCGGGGAGCTGTTTTTT. This encodes CASSSTSGDNTGELFF.

This clonotype turned up a few times. This chain links TRBV28 with TRBJ2-1, with D perhaps matching TRBD1 (5 bases). V shed 5 bases and J shed 8 bases, with 10 bases lying between them. The CDR3 has 12 amino acids. Germline loops: CDR1 MDHEN, CDR2 SYDVKM. The CDR3 bases are TGTGCCAGCAGTCAACAGGTGGATGAGCAGTTCTTC. As protein: CASSQQVDEQFF.

This clonotype was observed a few times. This chain joins TRBV20-1 and TRBJ2-5; no clear D. The CDR3 has 14 residues. The V end lost 1 base, the J end lost 5 bases, and 14 bases lay between the germline ends. CDR1 and CDR2 (germline): DFQATT, SNEGSKA (reference sequence). CDR3 DNA: TGCAGTGCTAGAGTGGCTGCTAGGGTGGAGACCCAGTACTTC. This gives the protein CSARVAARVETQYF.

This clonotype is a singleton in its sample. The chain recombines TRBV4-3 with TRBJ1-1; D possibly corresponds to TRBD1 (5 bases). Trimming removed 4 bases at V and 4 bases at J, with 22 bases between. There are 17 residues in the CDR3. Germline CDR1 and CDR2: LGHNA and YSLEER. The CDR3 loop reads CASSLMVGLHDGTEAFF. As DNA, the CDR3 is TGCGCCAGCAGCCTGATGGTGGGACTCCATGATGGCACTGAAGCTTTCTTT.

V is TRBV9 and J is TRBJ2-3; D possibly uses TRBD1 or TRBD2 (6 bases each). Germline loops: CDR1 SGDLS, CDR2 YYNGEE. V lost 2 bases to trimming and J lost 8 bases, with 18 bases between them. The CDR3 sequence is 15 residues long. The CDR3 spells CASSVTVGGLGTQYF. The CDR3 nucleotides read TGTGCCAGCAGCGTCACGGTGGGGGGCCTAGGTACGCAGTATTTT.

This clonotype has only a few counts. The chain joins TRBV18 to TRBJ2-7; no reliable D call. Germline V gene data show CDR1 as KGHSH and CDR2 as LQKENI. V was clipped by 0 bases and J by 2 bases, with 8 bases between them. This CDR3 spans 14 amino acids. The CDR3 DNA is TGTGCCAGCTCACCACCGGGCACGACCTACGAGCAGTACTTC. This translates into CASSPPGTTYEQYF. Drawing the rest from reference TRBV18 and TRBJ2-7, the complete variable domain is NAGVMQNPRHLVRRRGQEARLRCSPMKGHSHVYWYRQLPEEGLKFMVYLQKENIIDESGMPKERFSAEFPKEGPSILRIQQVVRGDSAAYFCASSPPGTTYEQYFGPGTRLTVT.

This chain joins TRBV12-3 or TRBV12-4 and TRBJ1-3; D remains ambiguous. Trimming took off 6 bases at V and 0 bases at J, with 6 bases between the two ends. The CDR3 runs 13 residues. The CDR3 is CASSSHSGNTIYF. The CDR3 region has the DNA TGTGCCAGCAGCTCCCACTCTGGAAACACCATATATTTT.

The chain joins TRBV5-6 to TRBJ2-2; D unclear. The V and J ends lost 0 bases and 5 bases respectively, with 14 bases between them. The CDR3 spans 16 residues. Germline CDR1 reads SGHDT; CDR2 reads YYEEEE. The CDR3 sequence: CASSLVAGVRTGELFF. Here the CDR3 DNA reads TGTGCCAGCAGCTTGGTCGCCGGAGTACGAACCGGGGAGCTGTTTTTT.

This clonotype was counted ten times or more. The chain has TRBV9 and TRBJ2-1; 8 nucleotides match TRBD2. The CDR3 is made up of 15 amino acids. V lost 0 bases and J lost 7; bases outside the gene matches: 6. Germline V gene data show CDR1 as SGDLS and CDR2 as YYNGEE. The CDR3: CASSVAGGPMNEQFF. DNA for the CDR3: TGTGCCAGCAGCGTAGCGGGGGGGCCTATGAATGAGCAGTTCTTC.

Only a few counts were recorded for this clonotype. One junction end does not reproduce the germline sequence, and a read error may be involved. The rearrangement uses TRBV7-9 and TRBJ2-7, with D perhaps TRBD1 (5 bases). Germline CDR1 and CDR2: SEHNR and FQNEAQ (reference sequence). The CDR3 sequence is 16 residues long. In DNA, the CDR3 is TGTGCCAGCAGCTTAGGGATTGGTCAGGGCTCCAACGAGCAGTACTTC. Its protein is CASSLGIGQGSNEQYF.

This clonotype was picked up a small number of times. The chain couples TRBV27 to TRBJ2-1, with D unresolved. Between the trimmed V and J ends, which lost 9 bases and 4 bases, there was a span of 13 bases. The CDR3 runs 13 residues. Germline-derived CDR1 and CDR2 are MNHEY and SMNVEV (reference sequence). CDR3 in DNA: TGTGCCAGTCGAGTGGGTTTTTACAATGAGCAGTTCTTC. It specifies CASRVGFYNEQFF.